Sequencing of this TCR beta chain was carried out in a study of beta chain features in type 1 diabetes. Unmatched junction bases numbered 6, after V lost 5 bases and J lost 6 bases. The CDR3 loop spans 14 amino acids. Looked up from germline, CDR1 is SEHNR and CDR2 is FQNEAQ (reference sequence). General study points: TCRB CDR3s from Type 1 diabetes patients were moderately but significantly shorter in all four CD4+ subsets.

Every isolated RNA sample was fully reverse transcribed, so sequencing captured expressed TCRB transcripts. The method was immunoSEQ multiplex PCR; TCRdb's version includes in-frame clones alone and lacks a portion of them. The data show about 220,000 clones, with approximately 11% seen just once and 1% to 1.5% held by the top ten. Of note for this clone: Its cognate antigen is unknown.

This clonotype originated in a man between 18 and 35 years old in good health. The V gene is TRBV7-9, the J gene TRBJ1-4; 7 bases are shared with TRBD1. Sequencing was performed on central memory CD4+ T cells from blood. CDR3 sequence: CASSPGTADEKLFF. The CDR3 DNA is TGTGCCAGCAGCCCCGGGACAGCCGATGAAAAACTGTTTTTT.